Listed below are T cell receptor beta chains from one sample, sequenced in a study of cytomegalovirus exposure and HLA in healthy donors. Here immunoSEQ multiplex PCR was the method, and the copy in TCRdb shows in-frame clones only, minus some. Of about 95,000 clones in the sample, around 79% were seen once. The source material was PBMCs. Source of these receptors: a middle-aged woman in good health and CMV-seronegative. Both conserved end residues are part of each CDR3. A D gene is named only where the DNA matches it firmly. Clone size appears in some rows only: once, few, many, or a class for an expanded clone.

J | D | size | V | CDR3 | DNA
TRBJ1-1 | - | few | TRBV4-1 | CASSQVQGNTEAFF | TGCGCCAGCAGCCAAGTACAGGGGAACACTGAAGCTTTCTTT
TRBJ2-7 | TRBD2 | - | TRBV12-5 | CASGLPVSGGYEQYF | TGTGCTAGTGGTCTACCCGTGAGCGGGGGTTACGAGCAGTACTTC
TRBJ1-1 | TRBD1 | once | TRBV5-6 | CASRISGTGVKKAFF | TGTGCCAGCAGAATTTCCGGGACAGGGGTTAAGAAAGCTTTCTTT
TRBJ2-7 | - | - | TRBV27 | CASTTKVGKEYEQYF | TGTGCCAGCACCACCAAGGTCGGGAAGGAGTACGAGCAGTACTTC
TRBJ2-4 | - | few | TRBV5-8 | CASSGRGWAKNIQYF | TGTGCCAGCAGCGGACGGGGGTGGGCCAAAAACATTCAGTACTTC
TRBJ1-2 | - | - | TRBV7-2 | CASSPGGGMLYGYTF | TGTGCCAGCAGCCCAGGCGGGGGCATGCTCTATGGCTACACCTTC
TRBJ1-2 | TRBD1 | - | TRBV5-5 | CASSLVQGDYGYTF | TGTGCCAGCAGCTTGGTTCAGGGGGACTATGGCTACACCTTC
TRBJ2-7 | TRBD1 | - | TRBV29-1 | CSVGYGTGSYEQYF | TGCAGCGTTGGGTACGGGACAGGGTCCTACGAGCAGTACTTC
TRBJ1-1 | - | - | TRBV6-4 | CASSATGSTEAFF | TGTGCCAGCAGTGCTACAGGGTCCACTGAAGCTTTCTTT
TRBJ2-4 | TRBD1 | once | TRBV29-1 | CSVVPTGELINIQYF | TGCAGCGTAGTCCCAACAGGGGAACTTATAAACATTCAGTACTTC
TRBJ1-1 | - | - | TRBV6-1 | CASSVSPLNTEAFF | TGTGCCAGCAGTGTAAGCCCGTTGAACACTGAAGCTTTCTTT
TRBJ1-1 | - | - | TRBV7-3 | CASVSPGRKIVTEAFF | TGTGCCAGCGTAAGCCCGGGTCGCAAGATAGTCACTGAAGCTTTCTTT
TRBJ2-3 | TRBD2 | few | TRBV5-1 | CASSLGGGVTDTQYF | TGCGCCAGCAGCTTGGGGGGGGGTGTGACAGATACGCAGTATTTT
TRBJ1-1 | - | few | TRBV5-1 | CASSFAGSGNTEAFF | TGCGCCAGCAGCTTTGCAGGGTCGGGGAACACTGAAGCTTTCTTT
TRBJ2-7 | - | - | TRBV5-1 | CASSLDLPSSYEQYF | TGCGCCAGCAGCTTGGATCTCCCTAGCTCCTACGAGCAGTACTTC
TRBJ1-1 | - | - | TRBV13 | CASSRGLTEAFF | TGTGCCAGCAGTCGGGGATTGACTGAAGCTTTCTTT
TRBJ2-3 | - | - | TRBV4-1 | CASRTKNPGEVVTDTQYF | TGCGCCAGCAGGACCAAAAACCCCGGGGAGGTGGTCACAGATACGCAGTATTTT
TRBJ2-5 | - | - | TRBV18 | CASSPNTGRETQYF | TGTGCCAGCTCTCCAAATACAGGGCGAGAGACCCAGTACTTC
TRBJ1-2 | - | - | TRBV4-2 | CASGKQGNYGYTF | TGTGCCAGCGGTAAACAGGGAAACTATGGCTACACCTTC
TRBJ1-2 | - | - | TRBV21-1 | CASSKVRSDRRRAANYGYTF | TGTGCCAGCAGCAAAGTGAGGTCGGACAGGCGCCGAGCAGCTAACTATGGCTACACCTTC
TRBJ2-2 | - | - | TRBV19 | CASSIVGAAGELFF | TGTGCCAGTAGTATAGTAGGGGCGGCCGGGGAGCTGTTTTTT
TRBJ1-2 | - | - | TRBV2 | CASSTTSGRSGYTF | TGTGCCAGCAGCACAACCTCCGGGAGAAGTGGCTACACCTTC
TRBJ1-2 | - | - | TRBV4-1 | CASSQLARADYGYTF | TGCGCCAGCAGCCAATTGGCCAGGGCGGATTATGGCTACACCTTC
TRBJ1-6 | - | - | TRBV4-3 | CASSQGRGYNSPLHF | TGCGCCAGCAGCCAAGGGCGAGGATATAATTCACCCCTCCACTTT
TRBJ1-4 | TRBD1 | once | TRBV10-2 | CASRRTGGTTNEKLFF | TGCGCCAGCAGGCGGACAGGGGGCACAACTAATGAAAAACTGTTTTTT
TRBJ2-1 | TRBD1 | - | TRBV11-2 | CASSLGQGALNEQFF | TGTGCCAGCAGCTTAGGACAGGGGGCGCTTAATGAGCAGTTCTTC
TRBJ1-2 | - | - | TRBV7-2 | CASSSDPGDGYTF | TGTGCCAGCAGCTCCGACCCAGGGGATGGCTACACCTTC
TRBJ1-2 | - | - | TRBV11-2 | CASSHRNYGYTF | TGTGCCAGCAGCCACAGGAACTATGGCTACACCTTC
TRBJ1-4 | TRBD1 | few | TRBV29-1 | CSGRTGEATNEKLFF | TGCAGCGGAAGAACAGGGGAAGCAACTAATGAAAAACTGTTTTTT
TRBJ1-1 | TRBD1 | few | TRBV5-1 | CASSSHRGSQETEAFF | TGCGCCAGCAGCTCTCACAGGGGTTCGCAGGAGACTGAAGCTTTCTTT
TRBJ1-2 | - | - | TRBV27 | CASRFQDSYGYTF | TGTGCCAGCAGATTTCAGGACAGCTATGGCTACACCTTC
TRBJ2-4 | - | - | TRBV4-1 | CASSGQTVLLAKNIQYF | TGCGCCAGCAGCGGACAGACAGTCCTTCTAGCCAAAAACATTCAGTACTTC
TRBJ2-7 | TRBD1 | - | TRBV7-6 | CASSLTPGAGGDEQYF | TGTGCCAGCAGCTTAACCCCTGGGGCAGGGGGCGACGAGCAGTACTTC
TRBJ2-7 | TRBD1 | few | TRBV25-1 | CASSSPGQVSYEQYF | TGTGCCAGCAGTTCCCCGGGACAGGTCTCCTACGAGCAGTACTTC
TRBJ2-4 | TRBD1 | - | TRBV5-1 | CASSNDRGFKNIQYF | TGCGCCAGCAGTAATGACAGGGGGTTTAAAAACATTCAGTACTTC
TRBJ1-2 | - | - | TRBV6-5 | CASSYQSDHRYGYTF | TGTGCCAGCAGTTACCAGAGCGACCATCGTTATGGCTACACCTTC
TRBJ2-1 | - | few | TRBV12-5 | CASGFTADGGSSYNEQFF | TGTGCTAGTGGTTTCACCGCGGACGGGGGAAGCTCCTACAATGAGCAGTTCTTC
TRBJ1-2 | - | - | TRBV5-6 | CASSLGAQSGGYTF | TGTGCCAGCAGCTTGGGCGCACAGTCAGGTGGCTACACCTTC
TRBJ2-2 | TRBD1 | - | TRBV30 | CARDRDTGELFF | TGTGCCAGAGACAGGGACACCGGGGAGCTGTTTTTT
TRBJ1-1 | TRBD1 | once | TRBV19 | CASSTWTGGINAAFF | TGTGCCAGTAGTACCTGGACAGGGGGCATCAACGCAGCTTTCTTT
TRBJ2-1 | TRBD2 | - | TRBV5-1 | CASSPTGTSGGDEQFF | TGCGCCAGCAGCCCCACAGGGACTAGCGGGGGGGATGAGCAGTTCTTC
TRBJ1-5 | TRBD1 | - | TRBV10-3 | CAISGQGSGQPQHF | TGTGCCATCAGTGGACAGGGGTCGGGTCAGCCCCAGCATTTT
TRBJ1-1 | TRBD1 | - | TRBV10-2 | CASRRTGIAMNTEAFF | TGCGCCAGCAGGCGGACAGGGATTGCTATGAACACTGAAGCTTTCTTT
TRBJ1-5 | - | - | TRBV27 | CASSGSNRGNQPQHF | TGTGCCAGCAGCGGATCTAACAGGGGCAATCAGCCCCAGCATTTT
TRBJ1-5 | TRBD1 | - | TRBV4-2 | CASSPGTGVGQPQHF | TGTGCCAGCAGCCCGGGGACAGGGGTGGGTCAGCCCCAGCATTTT
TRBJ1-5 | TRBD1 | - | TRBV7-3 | CASSFRGQWLYQPQHF | TGTGCCAGCAGCTTTAGGGGACAGTGGCTCTATCAGCCCCAGCATTTT
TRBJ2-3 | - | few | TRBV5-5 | CASSPDNTDTQYF | TGTGCCAGCAGCCCGGACAACACAGATACGCAGTATTTT
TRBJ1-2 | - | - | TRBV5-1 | CASSVRAQGGYTF | TGCGCCAGCAGCGTACGGGCACAGGGTGGCTACACCTTC
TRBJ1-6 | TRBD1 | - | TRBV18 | CASSQTAGGQSPLHF | TGTGCCAGCTCGCAAACTGCAGGGGGTCAGTCACCCCTCCACTTT
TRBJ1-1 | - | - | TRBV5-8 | CASSGLEAFF | TGTGCCAGCAGCGGACTCGAAGCTTTCTTT
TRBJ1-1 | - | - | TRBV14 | CASSQWAYTEAFF | TGTGCCAGCAGCCAATGGGCCTACACTGAAGCTTTCTTT
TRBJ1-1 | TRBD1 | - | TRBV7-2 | CASSKDRVEAFF | TGTGCCAGCAGCAAGGACAGGGTAGAAGCTTTCTTT
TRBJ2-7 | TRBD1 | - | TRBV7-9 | CASSARDRVYEQYF | TGTGCCAGCAGCGCCCGGGACAGGGTCTACGAGCAGTACTTC
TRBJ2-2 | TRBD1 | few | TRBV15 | CATSRSRGSGELFF | TGTGCCACCAGCAGAAGCAGGGGGTCCGGGGAGCTGTTTTTT